The 9 T cell receptor beta chains below were found in one sample sequenced in a study of T cell responses to AZD1222 COVID-19 vaccine. TCRdb's table, derived via immunoSEQ multiplex PCR, lists solely in-frame clones and lacks some. The sample has approximately 160,000 clones; 85% to 95% are singletons. The material was peripheral blood, obtained on day 0 of AZD1222 vaccination. These TCRs come from an adult in good health.

This clone was counted a single time. The chain recombines TRBV19 with TRBJ1-1, with D perhaps matching TRBD1 (6 bases). The CDR3 is 14 amino acids. In germline, CDR1 is LNHDA, CDR2 SQIVND (reference sequence). V was shortened by 8 bases and J by 2 bases, with 15 bases between the two germline ends. CDR3 bases: TGTGCCAGTGCTACGCAGGGGCATAACACTGAAGCTTTCTTT. Translation gives CASATQGHNTEAFF.

This clone was observed a handful of times. The rearrangement links TRBV6-1 to TRBJ1-5; 7 positions agree with TRBD1. V lost 5 bases and J lost 1; bases outside the gene matches: 5. CDR3 length: 15 residues. Per the germline V gene, CDR1 is MNHNS and CDR2 is SASEGT. The CDR3 sequence is CASSFRQGSNQPQHF. CDR3 DNA sequence: TGTGCCAGCAGTTTCCGACAGGGAAGCAATCAGCCCCAGCATTTT.

V and J are TRBV3-1 (or the pseudogene TRBV3-2) and TRBJ2-7, with 9 bases lining up with TRBD1. The V and J ends lost 8 bases and 3 bases, in that order; junction bases with no gene match: 5. Germline V lookup: CDR1 LGHDT, CDR2 YNNKEL (reference sequence). The CDR3 has 13 residues. The CDR3 loop reads CASGTGFNYEQYF. CDR3 in DNA: TGTGCCAGCGGGACAGGGTTTAACTACGAGCAGTACTTC.

CDR3 coding DNA: TGTGCCAGCAGTTACCCTTCCGGGACAGACCAAGAGACCCAGTACTTC. Its translation is CASSYPSGTDQETQYF. The V and J genes are TRBV6-2 or TRBV6-3 and TRBJ2-5; 7 positions match TRBD1. CDR3 length: 16 residues. Germline-derived CDR1 and CDR2 are MNHEY and SVGEGT. Unmatched junction bases numbered 6, after V lost 2 bases and J lost 0 bases.

V usage is TRBV29-1 and J usage is TRBJ1-2, with TRBD1 matching 8 bases. Germline V gives CDR1 SQVTM, CDR2 ANQGSEA. CDR3 length: 13 amino acids. V dropped 0 bases and J dropped 7; count of bases not matched to a gene: 4. CDR3 sequence reads: CSVEDDRGRGYTF. The CDR3, as DNA: TGCAGCGTTGAAGATGACAGGGGTCGTGGCTACACCTTC.

The chain uses TRBV10-2 and TRBJ1-1; possibly TRBD1 for D (6 bases). CDR1 and CDR2 (germline): WSHSY, SAAADI. Trimming stripped 4 bases from V and 8 bases from J, with 23 bases between. This CDR3 is built from 16 residues. CDR3 residues: CASSATGPLTQREAFF. CDR3 coding DNA: TGCGCCAGCAGTGCGACAGGTCCTCTCACACAAAGGGAAGCTTTCTTT.

This chain connects TRBV5-4 to TRBJ2-2, with 11 bases that match TRBD1. Germline CDR1 is SGHNT and CDR2 is YYREEE (reference sequence). V lost 0 bases to trimming and J lost 5 bases; unmatched junction nucleotides: 6. The CDR3 covers 17 residues. CDR3 amino acids: CASSLDPGQGVTGELFF. The CDR3 region has the DNA TGTGCCAGCAGCTTGGACCCGGGACAGGGGGTAACCGGGGAGCTGTTTTTT.

V and J are TRBV15 and TRBJ2-2, with 10 bases aligning to TRBD1. This CDR3 has 16 amino acids. Germline CDR1 reads LNHNV; CDR2 reads YYDKDF (reference sequence). V was pared by 0 bases and J by 4 bases, with 2 bases of the junction left unmatched. The CDR3 reads CATSRDWTGGTGELFF. The CDR3 bases are TGTGCCACCAGCAGAGATTGGACAGGGGGCACCGGGGAGCTGTTTTTT.

The chain uses TRBV5-1 and TRBJ1-1; D remains ambiguous. The CDR3 runs 13 residues. Germline lookup yields CDR1 SGHRS and CDR2 YFSETQ. Trimming took 2 bases from V and 1 from J, leaving 6 bases between them. CDR3 bases: TGCGCCAGCAGCTTCTCCGGGAACACTGAAGCTTTCTTT. Translating it yields CASSFSGNTEAFF.